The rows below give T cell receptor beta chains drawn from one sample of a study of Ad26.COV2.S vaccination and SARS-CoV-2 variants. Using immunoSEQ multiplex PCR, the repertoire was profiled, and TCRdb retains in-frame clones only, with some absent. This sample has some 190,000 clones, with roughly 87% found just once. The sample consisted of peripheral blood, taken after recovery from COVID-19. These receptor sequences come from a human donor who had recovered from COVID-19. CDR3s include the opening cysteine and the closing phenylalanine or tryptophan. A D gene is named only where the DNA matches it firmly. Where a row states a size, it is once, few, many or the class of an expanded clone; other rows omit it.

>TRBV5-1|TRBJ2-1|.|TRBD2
TGCGCCAGCAGCTTGGCCGGGACTAGCGGCTACAATGAGCAGTTCTTC
CASSLAGTSGYNEQFF
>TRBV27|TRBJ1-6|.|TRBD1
TGTGCCAGCAGTTTATTAAAGGGGGCCAATTCACCCCTCCACTTT
CASSLLKGANSPLHF
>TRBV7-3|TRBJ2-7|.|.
TGTGCCAGCAGCTTAAACGGCCCCTTATCCGGCTACGAGCAGTACTTC
CASSLNGPLSGYEQYF
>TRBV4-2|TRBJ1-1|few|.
TGTGCCAGCAGCCAAGACAGGAGAACTGAAGCTTTCTTT
CASSQDRRTEAFF
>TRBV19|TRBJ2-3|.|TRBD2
TGTGCCAGTAGTTTATCCGGGACTAGCGGGGGGTGGACAGATACGCAGTATTTT
CASSLSGTSGGWTDTQYF
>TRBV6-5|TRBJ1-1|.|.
TGTGCCAGCAGTTTGGCCGGGGGGATATACACTGAAGCTTTCTTT
CASSLAGGIYTEAFF
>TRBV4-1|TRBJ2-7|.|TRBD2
TGCGCCAGCAGCCTCCAAGGGACTAGCGGGAGCGACGAGCAGTACTTC
CASSLQGTSGSDEQYF
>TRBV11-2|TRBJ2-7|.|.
TGTGCCAGCAGCTTAGGTATTGGGTTCTACGAGCAGTACTTC
CASSLGIGFYEQYF
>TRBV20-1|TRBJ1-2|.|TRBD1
TGCAGTGTTGACAGGGTCTATGGCTACACCTTC
CSVDRVYGYTF
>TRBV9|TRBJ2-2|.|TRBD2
TGTGCCAGCAGCGTAGATCCTAGCGGGAGCTTGAACACCGGGGAGCTGTTTTTT
CASSVDPSGSLNTGELFF
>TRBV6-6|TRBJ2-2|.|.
TGTGCCAGCAGTTCCCCACCGGACTCGGCCGGGGAGCTGTTTTTT
CASSSPPDSAGELFF
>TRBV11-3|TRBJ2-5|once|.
TGTGCCAGCAGCTTAGTACCGAAGTGGGAGACCCAGTACTTC
CASSLVPKWETQYF
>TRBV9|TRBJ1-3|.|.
TGTGCCAGCAGCGTAAGGGGGGAATTGCTCGAAGGAAACACCATATATTTT
CASSVRGELLEGNTIYF
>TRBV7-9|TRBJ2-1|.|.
TGTGCCAGCAGCCCTACCACCCTTCTAAGGCTAAGGAATGAGCAGTTCTTC
CASSPTTLLRLRNEQFF
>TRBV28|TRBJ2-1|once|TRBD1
TGTGCCAGCATACAGGGGGCGCGGGGTGAGCAGTTCTTC
CASIQGARGEQFF